Here is one TCR beta chain with its context. This entry is derived from a study of blood T cell repertoires in COVID-19. This table comes from immunoSEQ multiplex PCR, and its TCRdb copy is limited to in-frame clones, with some not included. The sample lists 350,000 to 450,000 clones, 83% occurring once. The CDR3 runs to 13 residues. Deletions cut 6 bases from V and 2 bases from J, with 11 bases between. The germline CDR1 and CDR2 sequences are MDHEN and SYDVKM. The chain recombines TRBV28 with TRBJ2-7; D is perhaps TRBD1 (5 bases). The source material was PBMCs or T cells enriched from blood (not recorded which). The receptor was derived from a woman aged 50 to 65 who had recovered from COVID-19. Here the CDR3 DNA reads TGTGCCAGCAGAAAACAGGTAACCTACGAGCAGTACTTC. It translates to CASRKQVTYEQYF. Looking up the rest from reference TRBV28 and TRBJ2-7 gives the full variable domain: DVKVTQSSRYLVKRTGEKVFLECVQDMDHENMFWYRQDPGLGLRLIYFSYDVKMKEKGDIPEGYSVSREKKERFSLILESASTNQTSMYLCASRKQVTYEQYFGPGTRLTVT.